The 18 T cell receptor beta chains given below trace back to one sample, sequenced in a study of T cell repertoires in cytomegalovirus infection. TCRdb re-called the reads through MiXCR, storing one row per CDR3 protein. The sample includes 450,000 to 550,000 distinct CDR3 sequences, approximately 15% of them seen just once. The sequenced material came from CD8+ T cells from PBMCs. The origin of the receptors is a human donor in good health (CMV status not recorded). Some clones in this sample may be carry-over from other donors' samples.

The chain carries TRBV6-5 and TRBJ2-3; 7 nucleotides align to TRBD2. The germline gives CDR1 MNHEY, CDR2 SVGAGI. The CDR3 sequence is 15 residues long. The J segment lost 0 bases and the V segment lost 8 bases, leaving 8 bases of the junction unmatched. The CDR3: CASHGLGTSTDTQYF. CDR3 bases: TGTGCCAGCCATGGACTAGGCACTAGCACAGATACGCAGTATTTT.

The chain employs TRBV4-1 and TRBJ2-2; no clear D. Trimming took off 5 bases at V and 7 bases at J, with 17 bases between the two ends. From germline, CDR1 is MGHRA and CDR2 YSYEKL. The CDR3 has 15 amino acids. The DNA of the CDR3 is TGCGCCAGCAGCTCCACCTCGGGCTCTGGCGGGGAGCTGTTTTTT. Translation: CASSSTSGSGGELFF.

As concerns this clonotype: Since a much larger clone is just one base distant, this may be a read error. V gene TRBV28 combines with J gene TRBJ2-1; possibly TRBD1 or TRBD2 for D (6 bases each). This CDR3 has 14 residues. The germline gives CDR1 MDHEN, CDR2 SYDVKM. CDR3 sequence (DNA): TGTGCCAGAAGTTTAGAACAGGGACTTAATGAGCAGTTCTTC. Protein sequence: CARSLEQGLNEQFF.

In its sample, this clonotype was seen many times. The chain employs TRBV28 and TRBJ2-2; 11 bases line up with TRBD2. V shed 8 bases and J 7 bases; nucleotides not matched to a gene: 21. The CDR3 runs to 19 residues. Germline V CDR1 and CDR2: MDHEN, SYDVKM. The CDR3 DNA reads TGTGCCAGCTTAACCCGGGAGACGACTAGCGGGATAGGGTTCGGGGAGCTGTTTTTT. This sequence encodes CASLTRETTSGIGFGELFF.

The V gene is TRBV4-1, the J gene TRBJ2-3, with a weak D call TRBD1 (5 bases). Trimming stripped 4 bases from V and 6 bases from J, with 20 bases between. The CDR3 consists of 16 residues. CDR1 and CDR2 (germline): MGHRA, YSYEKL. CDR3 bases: TGCGCCAGCAGCCTAAAGACAGAAGCCCTTGGGGATACGCAGTATTTT. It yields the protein CASSLKTEALGDTQYF.

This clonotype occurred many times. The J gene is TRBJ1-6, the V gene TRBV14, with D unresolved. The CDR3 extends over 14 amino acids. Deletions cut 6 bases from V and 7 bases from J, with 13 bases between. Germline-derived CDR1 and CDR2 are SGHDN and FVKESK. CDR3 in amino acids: CASSSRQRNSPLHF. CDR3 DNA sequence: TGTGCCAGCAGTTCCCGACAAAGGAATTCACCCCTCCACTTT. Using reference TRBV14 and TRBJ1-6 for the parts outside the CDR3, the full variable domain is EAGVTQFPSHSVIEKGQTVTLRCDPISGHDNLYWYRRVMGKEIKFLLHFVKESKQDESGMPNNRFLAERTGGTYSTLKVQPAELEDSGVYFCASSSRQRNSPLHFGNGTRLTVT.

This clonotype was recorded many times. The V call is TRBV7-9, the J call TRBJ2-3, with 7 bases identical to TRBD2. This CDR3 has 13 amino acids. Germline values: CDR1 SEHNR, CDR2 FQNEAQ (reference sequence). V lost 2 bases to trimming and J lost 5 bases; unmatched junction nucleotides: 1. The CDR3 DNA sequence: TGTGCCAGCAGCTTATTAGCGGGAGATACGCAGTATTTT. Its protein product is CASSLLAGDTQYF.

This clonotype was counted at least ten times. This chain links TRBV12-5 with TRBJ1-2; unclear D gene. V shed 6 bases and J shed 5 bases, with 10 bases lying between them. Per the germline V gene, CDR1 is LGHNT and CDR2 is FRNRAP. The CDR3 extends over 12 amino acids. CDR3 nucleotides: TGTGCTAGTGGCCCGGGAGGGTATGGCTACACCTTC. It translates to CASGPGGYGYTF.

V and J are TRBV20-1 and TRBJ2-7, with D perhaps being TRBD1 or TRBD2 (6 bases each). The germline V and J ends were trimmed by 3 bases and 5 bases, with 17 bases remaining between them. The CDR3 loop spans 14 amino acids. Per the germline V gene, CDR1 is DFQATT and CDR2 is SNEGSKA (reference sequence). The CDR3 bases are TGCAGTGCTAGCACCATCGGGGGCCTGAACGAGCAGTACTTC. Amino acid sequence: CSASTIGGLNEQYF.

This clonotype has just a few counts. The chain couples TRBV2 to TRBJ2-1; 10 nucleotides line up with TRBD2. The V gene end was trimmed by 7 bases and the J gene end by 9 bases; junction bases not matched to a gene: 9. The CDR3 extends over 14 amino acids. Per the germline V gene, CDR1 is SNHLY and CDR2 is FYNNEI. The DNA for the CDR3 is TGTGCCAGCACGGGAGCGGGGGGGCTCGGTGAGCAGTTCTTC. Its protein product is CASTGAGGLGEQFF.

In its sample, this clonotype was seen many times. The DNA of the CDR3 is TGTGCCAGCAGCTACGACTACAATGAGCAGTTCTTC. Its translation: CASSYDYNEQFF. V and J are TRBV7-9 and TRBJ2-1, with no clear D. With 4 bases removed from V and 3 bases from J, the gap between germline ends came to 4 bases. Germline-derived CDR1 and CDR2 are SEHNR and FQNEAQ (reference sequence). The CDR3 is made up of 12 amino acids. The full variable domain, its missing parts supplied by reference TRBV7-9 and TRBJ2-1, is DTGVSQNPRHKITKRGQNVTFRCDPISEHNRLYWYRQTLGQGPEFLTYFQNEAQLEKSRLLSDRFSAERPKGSFSTLEIQRTEQGDSAMYLCASSYDYNEQFFGPGTRLTVL.

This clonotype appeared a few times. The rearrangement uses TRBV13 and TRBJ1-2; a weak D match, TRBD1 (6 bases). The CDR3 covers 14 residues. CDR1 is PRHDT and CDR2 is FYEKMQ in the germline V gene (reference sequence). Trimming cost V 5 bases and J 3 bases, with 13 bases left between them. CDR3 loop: CASSPTGEDYGYTF. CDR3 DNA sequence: TGTGCCAGCAGCCCGACAGGTGAGGACTATGGCTACACCTTC.

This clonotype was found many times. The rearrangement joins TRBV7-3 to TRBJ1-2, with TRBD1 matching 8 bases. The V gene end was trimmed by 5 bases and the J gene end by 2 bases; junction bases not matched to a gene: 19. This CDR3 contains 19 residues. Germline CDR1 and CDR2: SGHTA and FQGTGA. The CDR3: CASSGVQGVKPQRNYGYTF. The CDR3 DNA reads TGTGCCAGCAGCGGAGTACAGGGGGTGAAGCCCCAAAGGAACTATGGCTACACCTTC. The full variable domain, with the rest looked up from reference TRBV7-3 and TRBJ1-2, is GAGVSQTPSNKVTEKGKYVELRCDPISGHTALYWYRQSLGQGPEFLIYFQGTGAADDSGLPNDRFFAVRPEGSVSTLKIQRTERGDSAVYLCASSGVQGVKPQRNYGYTFGSGTRLTVV.

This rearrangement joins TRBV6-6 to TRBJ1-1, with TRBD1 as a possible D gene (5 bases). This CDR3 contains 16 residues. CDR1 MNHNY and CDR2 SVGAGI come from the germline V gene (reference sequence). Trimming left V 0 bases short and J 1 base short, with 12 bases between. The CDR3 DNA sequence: TGTGCCAGCAGTTACTCCCGGGACTTAGGGAACACTGAAGCTTTCTTT. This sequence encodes CASSYSRDLGNTEAFF.

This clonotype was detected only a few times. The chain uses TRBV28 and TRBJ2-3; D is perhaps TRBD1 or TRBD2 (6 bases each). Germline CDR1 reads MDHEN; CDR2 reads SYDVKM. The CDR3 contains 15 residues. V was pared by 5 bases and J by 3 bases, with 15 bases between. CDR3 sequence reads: CASSIIIGGTDTQYF. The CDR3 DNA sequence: TGTGCCAGCAGTATAATCATAGGGGGGACAGATACGCAGTATTTT.

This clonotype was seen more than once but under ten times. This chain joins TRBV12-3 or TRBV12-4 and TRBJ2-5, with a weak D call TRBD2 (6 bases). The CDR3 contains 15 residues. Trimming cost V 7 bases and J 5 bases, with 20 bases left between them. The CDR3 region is CASTQGPSEGETQYF. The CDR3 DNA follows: TGTGCCAGCACCCAAGGGCCTAGCGAAGGGGAGACCCAGTACTTC.

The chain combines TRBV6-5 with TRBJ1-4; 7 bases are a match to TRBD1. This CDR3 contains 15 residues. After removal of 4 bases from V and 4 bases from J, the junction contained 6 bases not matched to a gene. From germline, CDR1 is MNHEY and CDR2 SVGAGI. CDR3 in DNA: TGTGCCAGCAGTTCCACAGGGGCCAGTAATGAAAAACTGTTTTTT. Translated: CASSSTGASNEKLFF.

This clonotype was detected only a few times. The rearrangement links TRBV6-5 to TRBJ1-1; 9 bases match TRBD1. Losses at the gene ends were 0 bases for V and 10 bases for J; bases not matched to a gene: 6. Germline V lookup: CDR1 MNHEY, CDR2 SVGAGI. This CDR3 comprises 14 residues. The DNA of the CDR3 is TGTGCCAGCAGTTACTCATGGACAGGGGAAGGAGCTTTCTTT. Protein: CASSYSWTGEGAFF.